This TCR beta chain was captured by sequencing in a study of radiotherapy plus CTLA-4 blockade in lung cancer. Study-wide findings and caveats: Blood saw expansion of tumor-derived TCR clones after radiotherapy plus ipilimumab.

The study treated chemo-refractory metastatic non-small-cell lung cancer patients with focal radiation plus ipilimumab CTLA-4 blockade. Germline V gene data show CDR1 as SGHVS and CDR2 as FNYEAQ. The V end lost 2 bases, the J end lost 4 bases, and 22 bases lay between the germline ends. There are 18 residues in the CDR3. This clone was picked up a small number of times. Its matching antigen is unknown. Measured with immunoSEQ multiplex PCR; TCRdb has only the in-frame clones, and not every one. The top ten hold around 15% of the sample, which has roughly 90,000 clones, less than 80% seen once. The gene calls are TRBV7-6 and TRBJ2-3; D might be TRBD2 (6 bases). Source: peripheral blood, taken from a patient treated with radiotherapy plus ipilimumab. This TCR was recovered from a human donor with non-small cell lung cancer that progressed on radiotherapy plus ipilimumab. The CDR3 coding sequence is TGTGCCAGCAGCTTACAACTAGGTAGCGGAGCTGCGGCAGATACGCAGTATTTT. It is translated as CASSLQLGSGAAADTQYF.